This T cell receptor beta chain was obtained from a study of kidney transplant recipient with SARS-CoV-2 infection. One entry per CDR3 protein, called by TCRdb with MiXCR from the reads. This sample carries fewer than 250,000 distinct CDR3 sequences, 29% of them seen once, and the ten largest clones take more than 6.5%. The CDR3 spans 16 residues. CDR1 SGHTA and CDR2 FQGNSA come from the germline V gene. The V end lost 5 bases, the J end lost 1 base, and 12 bases lay between the germline ends. This chain links TRBV7-2 with TRBJ2-6; perhaps TRBD1 as D (6 bases). The TCR was taken from a male patient in his 30s who had COVID-19 and was a kidney transplant recipient. Some of the T cells might come from the graft donor. Sequencing used a blood sample, obtained at baseline and on roughly day 110 from a kidney transplant recipient. The CDR3 bases are TGTGCCAGCAGCCCTGAACAGGGATCTGGGGCCAACGTCCTGACTTTC. Amino acid sequence: CASSPEQGSGANVLTF.